This is a list of T cell receptor beta chains from one sample in a study of shared clonotypes between healthy human individuals. Libraries were prepared by immunoSEQ multiplex PCR; TCRdb keeps only in-frame clonotypes and omits some of them. The sample lists more than 1.2 million clones, approximately 98.5% seen once, with approximately 0.38% in the top ten. The sample consisted of naive CD4+ T cells sorted from blood. Receptors were obtained from a man aged 25 to 45 in good health. Each CDR3 is given with its conserved first and last residue. A D gene is named only where the DNA matches it firmly. Expanded clones get a size class; other rows say once, few or many, or leave the size out.

CDR3nt: TGCGCCAGCAGCACCACTAGAGAGACCCAGTACTTC
CDR3aa: CASSTTRETQYF
d_gene: NA
v_gene: TRBV5-1
j_gene: TRBJ2-5
abundance: NA

CDR3nt: TGTGCCAGCAGTTCTAAGGCGTGGCACACTGAAGCTTTCTTT
CDR3aa: CASSSKAWHTEAFF
d_gene: NA
v_gene: TRBV5-6
j_gene: TRBJ1-1
abundance: NA

CDR3nt: TGCAGCGTTGATCGCGGACGGACTGGCTATGGCTACACCTTC
CDR3aa: CSVDRGRTGYGYTF
d_gene: NA
v_gene: TRBV29-1
j_gene: TRBJ1-2
abundance: NA

CDR3nt: TGTGCCAGCAGCCACAAAACAGTCAACACTGAAGCTTTCTTT
CDR3aa: CASSHKTVNTEAFF
d_gene: NA
v_gene: TRBV7-9
j_gene: TRBJ1-1
abundance: NA

CDR3nt: TGTGCCAGCAGAAAGGCCGCCCACGAGCAGTACTTC
CDR3aa: CASRKAAHEQYF
d_gene: NA
v_gene: TRBV28
j_gene: TRBJ2-7
abundance: NA

CDR3nt: TGTGCCAGTAAAGCGGGAGGTCCGAACACCGGGGAGCTGTTTTTT
CDR3aa: CASKAGGPNTGELFF
d_gene: TRBD2
v_gene: TRBV19
j_gene: TRBJ2-2
abundance: NA

CDR3nt: TGTGCCACCTCCCTCAGGGGGAACACTGAAGCTTTCTTT
CDR3aa: CATSLRGNTEAFF
d_gene: NA
v_gene: TRBV7-9
j_gene: TRBJ1-1
abundance: NA

CDR3nt: TGTGCCAGCAGCTTTGCGGGGGCCTCTAGCACAGATACGCAGTATTTT
CDR3aa: CASSFAGASSTDTQYF
d_gene: NA
v_gene: TRBV7-8
j_gene: TRBJ2-3
abundance: once

CDR3nt: TGTGCCACCAGCCCACGACAGGGGAGTCAGCCCCAGCATTTT
CDR3aa: CATSPRQGSQPQHF
d_gene: TRBD1
v_gene: TRBV15
j_gene: TRBJ1-5
abundance: NA

CDR3nt: TGCGCCAGCAGCCAAGATAGTCAGACCTACGAGCAGTACTTC
CDR3aa: CASSQDSQTYEQYF
d_gene: NA
v_gene: TRBV5-5
j_gene: TRBJ2-7
abundance: once

CDR3nt: TGTGCCAGCAGCTCCATTCCGGGCAAAAACATTCAGTACTTC
CDR3aa: CASSSIPGKNIQYF
d_gene: NA
v_gene: TRBV7-9
j_gene: TRBJ2-4
abundance: NA

CDR3nt: TGTGCCACCAGCAGAGATTATAGGGAGTTCGCAGATACGCAGTATTTT
CDR3aa: CATSRDYREFADTQYF
d_gene: NA
v_gene: TRBV15
j_gene: TRBJ2-3
abundance: NA

CDR3nt: TGTGCCAGCACCTTAGACGAGACGCAGTATTTT
CDR3aa: CASTLDETQYF
d_gene: NA
v_gene: TRBV6-6
j_gene: TRBJ2-3
abundance: NA

CDR3nt: TGTGCGGCGGGGCGGGAGTGGGCGCAGTACTTC
CDR3aa: CAAGREWAQYF
d_gene: TRBD2
v_gene: TRBV11-2
j_gene: TRBJ2-7
abundance: NA

CDR3nt: TGTGCCAGCAGCCCTGACAGGTTAAACACTGAAGCTTTCTTT
CDR3aa: CASSPDRLNTEAFF
d_gene: NA
v_gene: TRBV7-8
j_gene: TRBJ1-1
abundance: NA

CDR3nt: TGTGCCAGCAGCGCCTCGGGACAGGGGAATCAGCCCCAGCATTTT
CDR3aa: CASSASGQGNQPQHF
d_gene: TRBD1
v_gene: TRBV7-2
j_gene: TRBJ1-5
abundance: NA

CDR3nt: TGCGCCAGCAGCTTGGTGGGTAGCGGGATCTACGAGCAGTACTTC
CDR3aa: CASSLVGSGIYEQYF
d_gene: TRBD2
v_gene: TRBV5-1
j_gene: TRBJ2-7
abundance: NA

CDR3nt: TGTGCCAGCTCACTCCTTCAAGGACTAGCGGCCGGGGCAGATACGCAGTATTTT
CDR3aa: CASSLLQGLAAGADTQYF
d_gene: TRBD2
v_gene: TRBV18
j_gene: TRBJ2-3
abundance: NA

CDR3nt: TGCGCCAGCAGTACGACTAGCGGAACCTACAATGAGCAGTTCTTC
CDR3aa: CASSTTSGTYNEQFF
d_gene: TRBD2
v_gene: TRBV5-1
j_gene: TRBJ2-1
abundance: NA

CDR3nt: TGTGCCATCAGTGGGGACTGGGGTGAGCAGTTCTTC
CDR3aa: CAISGDWGEQFF
d_gene: NA
v_gene: TRBV10-3
j_gene: TRBJ2-1
abundance: NA

CDR3nt: TGCGCCAGCAGTGCTAGACAGATACCCTACGAGCAGTACTTC
CDR3aa: CASSARQIPYEQYF
d_gene: NA
v_gene: TRBV10-2
j_gene: TRBJ2-7
abundance: once

CDR3nt: TGCAGTGCTAGGAGAGATTCCACCTTC
CDR3aa: CSARRDSTF
d_gene: NA
v_gene: TRBV20-1
j_gene: TRBJ1-2
abundance: NA

CDR3nt: TGTGCCAGCAGCTTAGGGAACTCTGGGGCCAACGTCCTGACTTTC
CDR3aa: CASSLGNSGANVLTF
d_gene: NA
v_gene: TRBV7-8
j_gene: TRBJ2-6
abundance: NA

CDR3nt: TGTGCCAGCAGCTTCAAGAAATACCAAGAGACCCAGTACTTC
CDR3aa: CASSFKKYQETQYF
d_gene: NA
v_gene: TRBV5-4
j_gene: TRBJ2-5
abundance: NA

CDR3nt: TGTGCCAGCAGCCGAATTTCGACAGGACCCGTTCCGCTCCGCGGCTACACCTTC
CDR3aa: CASSRISTGPVPLRGYTF
d_gene: NA
v_gene: TRBV7-9
j_gene: TRBJ1-2
abundance: NA

CDR3nt: TGTGCCAGCAGACAAGGGGAGGGGGTGATGGGTGGCTACACCTTC
CDR3aa: CASRQGEGVMGGYTF
d_gene: NA
v_gene: TRBV6-1
j_gene: TRBJ1-2
abundance: NA

CDR3nt: TGCAGCGTTGGTAGGGGGAACTACAATGAGCAGTTCTTC
CDR3aa: CSVGRGNYNEQFF
d_gene: NA
v_gene: TRBV29-1
j_gene: TRBJ2-1
abundance: NA

CDR3nt: TGTGCCAGCAGCTCACCCCGACAGAGGACCGGGACCAGGGGGCAGTACTTC
CDR3aa: CASSSPRQRTGTRGQYF
d_gene: NA
v_gene: TRBV11-2
j_gene: TRBJ2-7
abundance: NA